Included here is one T cell receptor (beta chain) sequence, with context. Its antigen is currently not known. Base qualities were left out, and no much larger clone turns up one base away. This entry belongs to a study of type 1 regulatory T cells (dated by TCRdb to the early 2020s). Context from the whole study: An in vitro protocol by which a Tr1-enriched, alloantigen-specific CD4 T cell product named T-allo10 was generated was characterized in the study. T-allo10 was under clinical evaluation in patients with hematological malignancies receiving allogeneic hematopoietic stem cell transplantation.

The listed sequencing device is Illumina MiSeq. In-frame beta chains were kept once TCRdb had trimmed the public reads at Q25 with fastp and called clones with MiXCR. Each CDR3 protein gets just one entry, which takes the most common genes and DNA from the rows behind it. This sample is represented by 88,000 or so distinct CDR3 sequences; roughly 31% of them were singletons. The ten largest clones represent 2% to 2.5% of the sample. Taken from cysteine to phenylalanine, the CDR3 has 15 residues. Only the CDR3 DNA stays, 45 bases, in frame from base 1. V is clipped by 1 base and J by 0 bases, and the sequence between their germline boundaries is 9 bases long. In the germline V gene, CDR1 corresponds to KGHSH and CDR2 to LQKENI.

This clonotype was sampled from a human donor in good health. The receptor chain draws on TRBV18 and TRBJ1-2; no D gene call is confident. The sample comprised CD4+ T cells, either the whole sample or a sorted fraction (not recorded which). The CDR3 region reads CASSPLREANYGYTF. The sequenced DNA is TGTGCCAGCTCACCACTTAGGGAAGCTAACTATGGCTACACCTTC.